This T cell receptor beta chain was recovered during a study of patients and donors after allogeneic stem cell transplantation. TCRdb processed the RT-PCR reads anew with MiXCR; each CDR3 protein has one entry. The top ten clones hold around 50% of a sample with some 150,000 distinct CDR3 sequences, 30% to 45% of them seen once. The CDR3 is 18 residues long. J gave up 3 bases and V 3 bases, and 11 bases lay outside the gene matches. The germline V gene has CDR1 SGDLS and CDR2 YYNGEE. The sequence came from a human donor who was either an allogeneic HSCT recipient or a stem cell or donor lymphocyte infusion donor (not recorded which). It is not recorded whose cells these are; they may come from a transplant donor. Sequences were obtained from blood, either unsorted or a sorted T cell fraction (not recorded which). The rearrangement joins TRBV9 to TRBJ2-2; 10 nucleotides align to TRBD1. CDR3 in amino acids: CASSATQTGGADTGELFF. CDR3 sequence (DNA): TGTGCCAGCAGCGCGACCCAGACAGGGGGCGCGGACACCGGGGAGCTGTTTTTT.